The entry below describes one TCR beta chain. The antigen it binds to is not known. One end of the junction fails to match germline, which may point to a read error. The library relied on RACE. The instrument given in TCRdb is NextSeq 500. During library preparation, unique molecular identifiers were attached to individual cDNA molecules so that TCRs could be counted quantitatively and reproducibly. From each blood RNA sample, both TCR alpha and TCR beta chains were sequenced. As for the authors' bioinformatics: A median of about 89,000 TCRs per sample was observed, with a range of roughly 23,224 to 750,000. V, J and CDR3 annotation of the TCR reads was performed with the Decombinator software suite. For the PS versus PT1 abundance plots, all samples were subsampled to the same number of TCRs (28,000). Expanded TCRs were defined as absent before sensitization and observed at least eight times at the 2-week time point. TCRdb itself trimmed the public reads at Q25 with fastp, ran MiXCR and retained productive beta chains. All rows with the same CDR3 protein become a single entry with the most common DNA and genes. The V and J calls and clone size are TCRdb's, not the authors'. A total of 90,000 to 110,000 distinct CDR3 sequences appear in this sample, 9.2% of them only once. Together, the top ten hold 3.1% of the sample.

The germline V gene specifies SGHRS as CDR1 and YFSETQ as CDR2. From cysteine to phenylalanine, the CDR3 is 14 amino acids long. CDR3 DNA is the only sequence kept; it has 42 bases, read in frame from the first base. These data are taken from a study of human T cells and chemical hapten exposure (dated by TCRdb to about 2021). For the wider study: For sensitization, 2% DPC in acetone was applied to a roughly 2 cm by roughly 2 cm area of upper inner arm skin. Blood samples were taken from patients before sensitization (week 0) and then at 2, 6 and about 24 weeks after DPC sensitization. For TCR sequencing, blood came from about 28 alopecia patients at anywhere from one to four time points (pre-sensitization, 2, 6 and 24 weeks). Libraries were pooled for sequencing, and variation in per-sample TCR yields was attributed mainly to small differences in library volumes within the pool. Patients additionally received weekly therapeutic DPC doses to the scalp throughout the approximately 25-week study period. The mostly female patient cohort included alopecia areata with under or over 50% scalp involvement, alopecia totalis and alopecia universalis. Patch testing was done on the upper back using Finn chambers containing 0.01% DPC, and results were scored after 6 days according to International Contact Dermatitis Research Group standards. This study followed changes in the peripheral blood TCR repertoire in vivo during primary and secondary sensitization of alopecia patients to the hapten diphenylcyclopropenone (DPC). Overall study results and their limits: The number of PT1 expanded TCRs positively correlated with patch test score, significant at thresholds 8, 16 and 32 but not 4. Repeated subsampling changed both the strength of the expansion versus patch-test correlation and the threshold at which that correlation became significant. Significantly more large CDR3 similarity clusters were formed by expanded TCRs than by pre-sensitization or healthy control sets, consistent with antigen-driven responses. No change with DPC sensitization was found in the number of TCRs above 1 in 1000 frequency, and no evidence of global repertoire structure alterations was found. All patients had alopecia, a presumed autoimmune disease, so their immune response might differ from that of healthy individuals.

Per the publication, the time point label means: patch test 2, 6 weeks after DPC sensitization. According to the study, the label for this sample's treatment or condition signals: therapeutic diphenylcyclopropenone sensitization with weekly scalp DPC. At each patch-test visit, blood was drawn before the patch test was applied. Patients were eligible if aged 18 to 70, diagnosed with alopecia and judged suitable for DPC therapy, and pregnant patients were excluded. Total RNA was isolated from unfractionated whole blood collected in Tempus Blood RNA tubes. This specimen was whole blood, taken in connection with sensitization to the hapten diphenylcyclopropenone (DPC). The rearrangement joined TRBV5-1 to TRBJ1-2, with TRBD1 tentatively as D gene (6 bases match). This TCR was sampled from a woman aged 40 to 50 with alopecia areata. Some clones in this sample may be carry-over from other donors' samples. In nucleotides, the sequence is TGCGCCAGCAGCTTGGGATTGACAGGATATGGCTGCACCTTC. It translates as CASSLGLTGYGCTF.